Listed here are 19 T cell receptor beta chains from one sample, sequenced in a study of cytomegalovirus exposure and HLA in healthy donors. This PCR relied on a set of 60 Vbeta primers and 13 Jbeta primers. The data were produced by immunoSEQ multiplex PCR, yet TCRdb's version contains in-frame clones alone and is incomplete. The sample records roughly 57,000 clones, 70% to 85% being singletons. Material: PBMCs. These receptors all come from a man aged 50 to 59 in good health and CMV-seronegative.

The V call is TRBV6-5, the J call TRBJ2-3, with D perhaps TRBD2 (6 bases). V was pared by 7 bases and J by 3 bases, with 17 bases between. This CDR3 is 15 amino acids long. Germline V CDR1 and CDR2: MNHEY, SVGAGI. DNA for the CDR3: TGTGCCAGCAAAACAGGACGGGGGAGGACAGATACGCAGTATTTT. Translation: CASKTGRGRTDTQYF.

This clone came up a few times. This chain connects TRBV9 to TRBJ1-3; possible D gene TRBD1, 5 bases. Between the trimmed V and J ends, which lost 3 bases and 4 bases, there was a span of 14 bases. CDR3 length equals 15 residues. Germline V lookup: CDR1 SGDLS, CDR2 YYNGEE. The CDR3: CASSAQGMAGNTIYF. The CDR3 DNA sequence: TGTGCCAGCAGCGCTCAGGGAATGGCCGGAAACACCATATATTTT.

The rearrangement links TRBV7-7 to TRBJ2-2; TRBD2 might be the D (6 bases). CDR1 and CDR2 (germline): SSHAT, FNYEAQ (reference sequence). This CDR3 is built from 13 residues. Trimming pared 6 bases from V and 4 bases from J, leaving 9 bases between. This chain's CDR3 is CASSLGGTGELFF. The CDR3 region has the DNA TGTGCCAGCAGTCTGGGGGGCACCGGGGAGCTGTTTTTT.

J is TRBJ1-2 and V is TRBV6-1; the D gene is possibly TRBD1 (5 bases). The CDR3 runs 15 residues. V was cut by 6 bases and J by 2 bases, with 16 bases left in between. Germline V gene lookup returns CDR1 MNHNS and CDR2 SASEGT. CDR3 coding DNA: TGTGCCAGCAGGCTGGATCAGGGCAGCAACTATGGCTACACCTTC. As protein: CASRLDQGSNYGYTF.

This chain joins TRBV5-6 and TRBJ1-5; perhaps TRBD1 as D (6 bases). The germline V gene has CDR1 SGHDT and CDR2 YYEEEE. CDR3 length equals 13 residues. The germline V and J ends were trimmed by 0 bases and 7 bases, with 8 bases remaining between them. The CDR3 spells CASSLVGAQPQHF. The CDR3 DNA reads as TGTGCCAGCAGCTTGGTGGGGGCACAGCCCCAGCATTTT.

The V gene is TRBV7-3, the J gene TRBJ2-1, with TRBD2 matching 9 bases. Unmatched junction bases numbered 7, after V lost 5 bases and J lost 5 bases. Germline V gene sequence: CDR1 SGHTA, CDR2 FQGTGA. CDR3 length equals 15 residues. The CDR3 DNA reads as TGTGCCAGCAGCGTGGGGACTAGCAGTAACAATGAGCAGTTCTTC. Its translation is CASSVGTSSNNEQFF.

This clone was picked up a small number of times. The chain employs TRBV5-1 and TRBJ1-2, with unresolved D. From germline, CDR1 is SGHRS and CDR2 YFSETQ. Between the trimmed V and J ends, which lost 2 bases and 8 bases, there was a span of 16 bases. This CDR3 has 14 amino acids. CDR3 sequence reads: CASSLEDGEGGYTF. CDR3 in DNA: TGCGCCAGCAGCTTAGAGGACGGTGAGGGAGGCTACACCTTC.

The V gene is TRBV19, the J gene TRBJ1-4; 11 bases line up with TRBD1. V was clipped by 6 bases and J by 5 bases; unmatched bases: 11. Germline V gene sequence: CDR1 LNHDA, CDR2 SQIVND (reference sequence). CDR3 size: 17 residues. The CDR3 loop reads CASRWSGTGGSNEKLFF. The CDR3, as DNA: TGTGCCAGTAGGTGGAGTGGGACAGGGGGATCCAATGAAAAACTGTTTTTT.

CDR3 bases: TGTGCCAGCAGCTTGGACAGCTCCTACGAGCAGTACTTC. It is translated as CASSLDSSYEQYF. V and J are TRBV7-2 and TRBJ2-7, with D perhaps matching TRBD1 (6 bases). This CDR3 contains 13 residues. Germline V CDR1 and CDR2: SGHTA, FQGNSA. The germline V and J ends were trimmed by 3 bases and 0 bases, with 6 bases remaining between them.

The chain combines TRBV4-1 with TRBJ2-2, with TRBD1 identical over 8 bases. The CDR3 runs 18 residues. V lost 4 bases and J lost 1; bases outside the gene matches: 11. Germline CDR1 reads MGHRA; CDR2 reads YSYEKL. CDR3 in DNA: TGCGCCAGCAGCCCTCTTCTCGCAGGGGGCATGAACACCGGGGAGCTGTTTTTT. This codes for CASSPLLAGGMNTGELFF.

The chain links TRBV5-4 to TRBJ2-1; maybe TRBD2 (5 bases). The CDR3 sequence is 13 residues long. Trimming removed 1 base at V and 8 bases at J, with 10 bases between. The germline V gene has CDR1 SGHNT and CDR2 YYREEE (reference sequence). CDR3 region: CASSLTSNDEQFF. The CDR3 DNA sequence: TGTGCCAGCAGCTTGACTAGTAATGATGAGCAGTTCTTC.

This rearrangement joins TRBV11-2 to TRBJ2-7; D possibly corresponds to TRBD1 (6 bases). The germline CDR1 and CDR2 sequences are SGHAT and FQNNGV. This CDR3 has 15 amino acids. The germline V and J ends were trimmed by 3 bases and 3 bases, with 15 bases remaining between them. CDR3 protein: CASSFFSGVDYEQYF. The DNA of the CDR3 is TGTGCCAGCAGCTTTTTTTCAGGGGTTGACTACGAGCAGTACTTC.

The chain employs TRBV11-2 and TRBJ1-5; 8 bases are a match to TRBD1. The CDR3 is 17 amino acids. Germline CDR1 reads SGHAT; CDR2 reads FQNNGV. J was trimmed by 0 bases and V by 2 bases; bases with no gene match: 6. DNA of the CDR3: TGTGCCAGCAGCTTAACGAGACAGGGGACTAGCAATCAGCCCCAGCATTTT. Encoded protein: CASSLTRQGTSNQPQHF. The full variable domain, its missing parts supplied by reference TRBV11-2 and TRBJ1-5, is EAGVAQSPRYKIIEKRQSVAFWCNPISGHATLYWYQQILGQGPKLLIQFQNNGVVDDSQLPKDRFSAERLKGVDSTLKIQPAKLEDSAVYLCASSLTRQGTSNQPQHFGDGTRLSIL.

The chain recombines TRBV2 with TRBJ1-5, with unresolved D. CDR3 length: 13 residues. Germline CDR1 reads SNHLY; CDR2 reads FYNNEI. Trimming left V 11 bases short and J 0 bases short, with 11 bases between. The CDR3 DNA reads TGTGCCGGCTGTGACAATAGCAATCAGCCCCAGCATTTT. Amino acids: CAGCDNSNQPQHF.

This clone was recorded once. The chain recombines TRBV9 with TRBJ2-1, with a possible D match to TRBD1 (7 bases). Trimming removed 0 bases from V and 1 base from J, with 11 bases in between. The CDR3 runs 16 residues. From germline, CDR1 is SGDLS and CDR2 YYNGEE. CDR3 in amino acids: CASSVGSGGSYNEQFF. CDR3 bases: TGTGCCAGCAGCGTAGGATCAGGGGGGTCCTACAATGAGCAGTTCTTC.

V is TRBV11-2 and J is TRBJ2-7; D uncertain. The CDR3 is made up of 14 amino acids. The V end lost 5 bases, the J end lost 5 bases, and 16 bases lay between the germline ends. Per the germline V gene, CDR1 is SGHAT and CDR2 is FQNNGV. CDR3: CASSPPREYDEQYF. CDR3 nucleotides: TGTGCCAGCAGCCCCCCCCGAGAGTACGACGAGCAGTACTTC.

This clone was recorded only once. The chain combines TRBV6-6 with TRBJ2-7, with TRBD1 as a possible D gene (8 bases). CDR1 and CDR2 from the germline V gene are MNHNY and SVGAGI (reference sequence). The length of the CDR3 is 14 residues. Trimming took 6 bases from V and 5 from J, leaving 17 bases between them. The CDR3 spells CASSTQGGKDEQYF. For the CDR3, the DNA is TGTGCCAGCAGCACACAGGGGGGGAAGGACGAGCAGTACTTC.

This chain connects TRBV15 to TRBJ2-7, with unresolved D. V lost 1 base, J lost 3 bases, and 19 bases lay in between. The CDR3 covers 17 residues. Per germline, CDR1 LNHNV and CDR2 YYDKDF (reference sequence). This CDR3 reads CATSRGLMKALSYEQYF. CDR3 nucleotides: TGTGCCACCAGCAGAGGTTTGATGAAGGCACTAAGCTACGAGCAGTACTTC.

V usage is TRBV10-2 and J usage is TRBJ1-2; D is undetermined. Germline CDR1 reads WSHSY; CDR2 reads SAAADI. The CDR3 is made up of 13 amino acids. The V gene lost 5 bases and the J gene lost 4 bases, with 11 bases spanning the gap. The CDR3 DNA is TGCGCCAGCAGTAGCGGTGTGGCCTATGGCTACACCTTC. Translating it yields CASSSGVAYGYTF.